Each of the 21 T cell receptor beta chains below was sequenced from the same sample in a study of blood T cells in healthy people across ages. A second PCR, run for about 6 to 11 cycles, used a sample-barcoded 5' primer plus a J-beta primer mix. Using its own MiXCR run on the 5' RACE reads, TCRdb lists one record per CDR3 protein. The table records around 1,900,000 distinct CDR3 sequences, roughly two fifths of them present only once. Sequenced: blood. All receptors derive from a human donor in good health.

CDR3 region: CASGPGETEAFF. In DNA form, the CDR3 reads TGTGCCAGTGGTCCAGGGGAAACTGAAGCTTTCTTT. This chain uses TRBV12-3 or TRBV12-4 with TRBJ1-1; D is perhaps TRBD1 (6 bases). V lost 9 bases to trimming and J lost 5 bases, with 13 bases between them. This CDR3 is 12 amino acids long.

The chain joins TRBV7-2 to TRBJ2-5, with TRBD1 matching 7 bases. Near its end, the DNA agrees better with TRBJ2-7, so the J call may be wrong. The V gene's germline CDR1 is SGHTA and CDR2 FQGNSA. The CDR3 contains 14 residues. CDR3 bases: TGTGCCAGCAGCTTAGTGACAGGGTCTTGCGAGCAGTACTTC. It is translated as CASSLVTGSCEQYF.

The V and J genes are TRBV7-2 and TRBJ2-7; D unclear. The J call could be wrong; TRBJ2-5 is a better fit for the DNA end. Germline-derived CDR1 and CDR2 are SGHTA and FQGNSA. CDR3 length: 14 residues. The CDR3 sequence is CASSFQTGGETQYF. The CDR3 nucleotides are TGTGCCAGCAGCTTTCAGACTGGCGGAGAGACCCAGTACTTC.

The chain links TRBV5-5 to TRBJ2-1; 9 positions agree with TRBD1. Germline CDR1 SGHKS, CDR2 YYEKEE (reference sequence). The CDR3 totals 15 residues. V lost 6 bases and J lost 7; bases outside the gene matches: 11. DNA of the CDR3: TGTGCCAGCATTAACACCGGGACAGGGTTTAATGAGCAGTTCTTC. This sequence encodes CASINTGTGFNEQFF.

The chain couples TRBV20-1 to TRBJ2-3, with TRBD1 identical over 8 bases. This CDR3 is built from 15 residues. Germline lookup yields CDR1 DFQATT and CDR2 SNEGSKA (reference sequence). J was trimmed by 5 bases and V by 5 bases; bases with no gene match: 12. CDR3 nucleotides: TGCAGTGCTGACGACGCCGATACAGGGGGAGATACGCAGTATTTT. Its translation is CSADDADTGGDTQYF.

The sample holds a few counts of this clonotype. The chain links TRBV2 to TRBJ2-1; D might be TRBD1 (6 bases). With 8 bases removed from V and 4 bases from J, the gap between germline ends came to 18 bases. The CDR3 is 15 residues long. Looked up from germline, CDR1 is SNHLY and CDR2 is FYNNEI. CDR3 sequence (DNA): TGTGCCAGCGGGAAACAGGGTGACGTTTACAATGAGCAGTTCTTC. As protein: CASGKQGDVYNEQFF.

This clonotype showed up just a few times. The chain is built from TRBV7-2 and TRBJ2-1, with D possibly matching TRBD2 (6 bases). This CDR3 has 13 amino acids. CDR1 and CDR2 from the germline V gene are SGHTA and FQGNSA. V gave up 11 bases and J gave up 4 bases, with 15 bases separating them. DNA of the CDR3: TGTGCCGTCCGGGCGGGGTTTTACAATGAGCAGTTCTTC. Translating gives CAVRAGFYNEQFF.

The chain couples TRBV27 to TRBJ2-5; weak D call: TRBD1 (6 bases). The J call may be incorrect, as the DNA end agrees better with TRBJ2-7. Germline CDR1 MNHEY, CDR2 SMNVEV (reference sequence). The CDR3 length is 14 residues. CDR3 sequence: CASTKQGAFNEQYF. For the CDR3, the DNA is TGTGCCAGCACCAAACAGGGAGCATTCAACGAGCAGTACTTC.

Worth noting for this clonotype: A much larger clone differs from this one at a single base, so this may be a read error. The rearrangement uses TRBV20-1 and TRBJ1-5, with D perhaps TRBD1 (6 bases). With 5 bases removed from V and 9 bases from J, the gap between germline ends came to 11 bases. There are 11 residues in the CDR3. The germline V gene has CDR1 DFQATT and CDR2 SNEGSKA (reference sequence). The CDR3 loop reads CSAGGRRPQHF. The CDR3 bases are TGCAGTGCTGGGGGCCGGCGGCCCCAGCATTTT.

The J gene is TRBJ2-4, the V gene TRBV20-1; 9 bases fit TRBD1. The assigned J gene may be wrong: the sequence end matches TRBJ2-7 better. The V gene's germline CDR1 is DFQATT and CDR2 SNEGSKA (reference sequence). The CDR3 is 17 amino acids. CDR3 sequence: CSARGDRVSSPQLEQYF. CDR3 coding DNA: TGCAGTGCTAGGGGGGACAGGGTTAGTTCTCCCCAACTCGAGCAGTACTTC.

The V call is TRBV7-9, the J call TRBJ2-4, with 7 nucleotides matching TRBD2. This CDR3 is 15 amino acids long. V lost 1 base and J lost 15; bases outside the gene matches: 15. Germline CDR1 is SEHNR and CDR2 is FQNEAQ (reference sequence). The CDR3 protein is CASSLGGSGPYERYF. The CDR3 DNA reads TGTGCCAGCAGCTTAGGTGGTAGCGGGCCCTACGAGCGGTACTTC. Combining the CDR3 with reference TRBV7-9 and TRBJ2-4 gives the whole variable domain DTGVSQNPRHKITKRGQNVTFRCDPISEHNRLYWYRQTLGQGPEFLTYFQNEAQLEKSRLLSDRFSAERPKGSFSTLEIQRTEQGDSAMYLCASSLGGSGPYERYFGAGTRLSVL.

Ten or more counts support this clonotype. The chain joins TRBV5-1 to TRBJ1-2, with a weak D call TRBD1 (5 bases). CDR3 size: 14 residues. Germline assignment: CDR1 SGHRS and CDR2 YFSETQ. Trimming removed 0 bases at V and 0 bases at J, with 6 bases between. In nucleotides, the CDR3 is TGCGCCAGCAGCTTGGACAGGTCTAACTATGGCTACACCTTC. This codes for CASSLDRSNYGYTF.

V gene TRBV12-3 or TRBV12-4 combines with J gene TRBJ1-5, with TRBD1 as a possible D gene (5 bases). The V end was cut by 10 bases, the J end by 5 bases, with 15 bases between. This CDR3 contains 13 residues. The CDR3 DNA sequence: TGTGCCACCACTCCCTCCAGGGATCAGCCCCAGCATTTT. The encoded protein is CATTPSRDQPQHF.

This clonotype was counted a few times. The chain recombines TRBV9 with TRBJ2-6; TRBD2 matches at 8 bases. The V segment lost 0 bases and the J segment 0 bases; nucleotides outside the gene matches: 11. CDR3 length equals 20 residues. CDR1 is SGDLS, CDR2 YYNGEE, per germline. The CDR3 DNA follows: TGTGCCAGCAGCGTAGTTTCCGGGGGGGCTCGGCCCTCTGGGGCCAACGTCCTGACTTTC. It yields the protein CASSVVSGGARPSGANVLTF.

Here the CDR3 reads CSARGLGSPLHF. CDR3 bases: TGCAGTGCTAGGGGGCTGGGTTCACCCCTCCACTTT. The V gene is TRBV20-1, the J gene TRBJ1-6; maybe TRBD1 (5 bases). Trimming pared 3 bases from V and 9 bases from J, leaving 9 bases between. Germline V gene lookup returns CDR1 DFQATT and CDR2 SNEGSKA (reference sequence). The CDR3 sequence is 12 residues long.

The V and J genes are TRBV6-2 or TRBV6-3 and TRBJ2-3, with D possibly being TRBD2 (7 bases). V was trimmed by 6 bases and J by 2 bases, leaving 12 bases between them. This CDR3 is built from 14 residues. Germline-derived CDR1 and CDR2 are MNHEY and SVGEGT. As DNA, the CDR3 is TGTGCCAGCAGACTTGGGGGGGCCACAGATACGCAGTATTTT. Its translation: CASRLGGATDTQYF.

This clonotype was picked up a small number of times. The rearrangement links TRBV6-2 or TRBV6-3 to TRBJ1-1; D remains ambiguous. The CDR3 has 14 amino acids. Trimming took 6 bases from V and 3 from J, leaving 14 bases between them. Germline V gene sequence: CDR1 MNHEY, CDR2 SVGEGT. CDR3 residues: CASRHLSDYTEAFF. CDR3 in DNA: TGTGCCAGCAGACATCTTTCGGACTACACTGAAGCTTTCTTT.

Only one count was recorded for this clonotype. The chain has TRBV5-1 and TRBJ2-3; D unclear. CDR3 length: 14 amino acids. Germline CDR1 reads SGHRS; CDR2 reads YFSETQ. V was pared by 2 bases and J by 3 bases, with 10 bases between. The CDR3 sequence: CASSFRAPTDTQYF. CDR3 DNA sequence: TGCGCCAGCAGCTTTAGGGCCCCTACAGATACGCAGTATTTT.

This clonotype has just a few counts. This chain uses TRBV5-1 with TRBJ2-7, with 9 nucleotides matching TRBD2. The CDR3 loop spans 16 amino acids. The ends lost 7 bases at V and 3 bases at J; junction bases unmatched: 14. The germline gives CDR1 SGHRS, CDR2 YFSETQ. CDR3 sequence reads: CASAPEGGLAFYEQYF. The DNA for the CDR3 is TGCGCCAGCGCCCCTGAGGGGGGACTAGCCTTCTACGAGCAGTACTTC.

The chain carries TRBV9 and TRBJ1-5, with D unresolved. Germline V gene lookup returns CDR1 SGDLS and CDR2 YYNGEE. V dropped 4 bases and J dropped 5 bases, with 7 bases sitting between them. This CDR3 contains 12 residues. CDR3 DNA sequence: TGTGCCAGCAGCCCCTTGGATCAGCCCCAGCATTTT. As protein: CASSPLDQPQHF.

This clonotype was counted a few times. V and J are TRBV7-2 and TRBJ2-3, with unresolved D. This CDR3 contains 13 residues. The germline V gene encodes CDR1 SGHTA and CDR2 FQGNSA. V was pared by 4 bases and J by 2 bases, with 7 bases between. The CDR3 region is CASSSKHTDTQYF. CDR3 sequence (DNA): TGTGCCAGCAGCTCGAAACACACAGATACGCAGTATTTT.